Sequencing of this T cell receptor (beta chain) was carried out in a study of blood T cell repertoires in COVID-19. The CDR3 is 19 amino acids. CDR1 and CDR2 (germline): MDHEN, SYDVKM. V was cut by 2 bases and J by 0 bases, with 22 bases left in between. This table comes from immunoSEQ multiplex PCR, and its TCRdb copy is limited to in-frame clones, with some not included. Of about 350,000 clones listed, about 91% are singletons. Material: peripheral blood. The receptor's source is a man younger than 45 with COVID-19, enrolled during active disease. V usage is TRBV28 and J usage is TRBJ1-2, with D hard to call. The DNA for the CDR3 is TGTGCCAGCAGTTTAAACACTTTCGCGGAACCCTCCTCTAACTATGGCTACACCTTC. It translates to CASSLNTFAEPSSNYGYTF.